This T cell receptor (beta chain) appears in the sequencing data of a study of blood T cell repertoires in COVID-19. Study in general: Both acute and convalescent COVID-19 samples were obtained from the United States, Italy and Spain. T cells, B-cell-depleted T cells, or PBMCs provided the cDNA or gDNA that served as material.

V lost 6 bases to trimming and J lost 5 bases; unmatched junction nucleotides: 9. The length of the CDR3 is 14 residues. Germline CDR1 reads MNHEY; CDR2 reads SVGEGT. As processed by the authors: Estimation of nucleated cell counts relied on the amplification of reference gene primers. Assay: immunoSEQ multiplex PCR; the TCRdb copy retains only in-frame clones and omits some. V and J calls and clone size are those listed in that table; D and trimming were worked out from the DNA. The sample shows fewer than 400,000 clones, around four fifths of them seen only once. The sequencing input was peripheral blood. This chain uses TRBV6-2 or TRBV6-3 with TRBJ2-5, with TRBD1 matching over 7 bases. The TCR sequence derives from a man aged 25-45 years with active or convalescent COVID-19. In DNA form, the CDR3 reads TGTGCCAGCAGCAAACAGGGGTTGTGGGAGACCCAGTACTTC. This codes for CASSKQGLWETQYF.